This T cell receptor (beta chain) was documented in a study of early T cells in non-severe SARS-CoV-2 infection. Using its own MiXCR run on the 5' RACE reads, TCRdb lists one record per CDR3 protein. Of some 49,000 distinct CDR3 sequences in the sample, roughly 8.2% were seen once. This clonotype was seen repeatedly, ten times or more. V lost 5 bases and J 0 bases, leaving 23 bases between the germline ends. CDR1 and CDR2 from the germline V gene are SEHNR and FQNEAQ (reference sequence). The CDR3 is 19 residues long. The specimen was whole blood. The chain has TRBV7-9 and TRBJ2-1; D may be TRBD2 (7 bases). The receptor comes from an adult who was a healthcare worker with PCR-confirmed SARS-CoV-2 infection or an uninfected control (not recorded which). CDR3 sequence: CASSLGKVGGPSSYNEQFF. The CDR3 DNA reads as TGTGCCAGCAGCCTAGGGAAGGTCGGGGGGCCGAGCTCCTACAATGAGCAGTTCTTC.